The entry below gives a single TCR beta chain sequence along with its context. CDR1 and CDR2 (germline): SGHTS, YDEGEE. The V end was cut by 2 bases, the J end by 0 bases, with 5 bases between. The length of the CDR3 is 13 residues. Here immunoSEQ multiplex PCR was the method, and the copy in TCRdb shows in-frame clones only, minus some. The sample yields 25,000 to 30,000 clones, around four fifths seen once. The entry originates in a study of graft-versus-host responses after intestinal transplantation. Intraepithelial and lamina propria lymphocytes were isolated from graft specimens. Sequenced here: ileum tissue, sampled 98 days after intestinal transplantation. This chain joins TRBV5-8 and TRBJ1-1, with no clear D. The TCR comes from a human patient who received an intestinal transplant, so some T cells may come from the graft donor. The CDR3 sequence: CASSLWLNTEAFF. The CDR3 nucleotides read TGTGCCAGCAGCTTATGGTTGAACACTGAAGCTTTCTTT. The whole variable domain, remainder taken from reference TRBV5-8 and TRBJ1-1, is EAGVTQSPTHLIKTRGQQATLRCSPISGHTSVYWYQQALGLGLQFLLWYDEGEERNRGNFPPRFSGRQFPNYSSELNVNALELEDSALYLCASSLWLNTEAFFGQGTRLTVV.